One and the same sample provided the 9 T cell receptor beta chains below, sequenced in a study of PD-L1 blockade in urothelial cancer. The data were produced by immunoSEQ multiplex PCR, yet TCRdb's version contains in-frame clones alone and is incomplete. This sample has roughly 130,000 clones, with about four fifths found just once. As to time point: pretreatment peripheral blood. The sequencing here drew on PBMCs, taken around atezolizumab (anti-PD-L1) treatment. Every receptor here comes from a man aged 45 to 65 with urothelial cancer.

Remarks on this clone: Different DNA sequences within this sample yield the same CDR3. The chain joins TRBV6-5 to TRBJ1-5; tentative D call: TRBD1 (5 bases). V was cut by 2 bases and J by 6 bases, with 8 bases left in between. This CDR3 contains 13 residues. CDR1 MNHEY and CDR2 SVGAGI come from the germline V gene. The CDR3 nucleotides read TGTGCCAGCAGTTACAGGGGAGGTCAGCCCCAGCATTTT. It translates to CASSYRGGQPQHF.

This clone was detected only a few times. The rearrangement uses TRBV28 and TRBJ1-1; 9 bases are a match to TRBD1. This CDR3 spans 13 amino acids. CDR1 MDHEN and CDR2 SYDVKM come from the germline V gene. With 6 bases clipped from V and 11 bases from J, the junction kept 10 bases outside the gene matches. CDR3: CASRTGTGLLAFF. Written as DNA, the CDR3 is TGTGCCAGCAGGACCGGGACAGGGCTTTTGGCTTTCTTT.

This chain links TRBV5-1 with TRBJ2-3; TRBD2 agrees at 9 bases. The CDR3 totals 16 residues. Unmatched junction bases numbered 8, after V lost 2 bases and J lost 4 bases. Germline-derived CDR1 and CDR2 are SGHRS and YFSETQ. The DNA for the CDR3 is TGCGCCAGCAGCTTTTATGGCGCGGGAGGGGCAGATACGCAGTATTTT. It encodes CASSFYGAGGADTQYF.

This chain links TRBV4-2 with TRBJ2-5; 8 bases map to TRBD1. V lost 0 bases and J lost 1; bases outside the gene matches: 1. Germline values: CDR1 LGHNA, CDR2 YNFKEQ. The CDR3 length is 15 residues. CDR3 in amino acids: CASSQEGQGQETQYF. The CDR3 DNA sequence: TGTGCCAGCAGCCAAGAAGGACAGGGCCAAGAGACCCAGTACTTC.

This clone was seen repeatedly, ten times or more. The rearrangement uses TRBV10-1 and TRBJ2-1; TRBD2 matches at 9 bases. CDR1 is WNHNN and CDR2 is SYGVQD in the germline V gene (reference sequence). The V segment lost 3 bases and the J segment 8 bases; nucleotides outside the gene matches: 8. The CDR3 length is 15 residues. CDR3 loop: CASSDGASGNYEQFF. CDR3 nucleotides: TGCGCCAGCAGTGACGGGGCTAGCGGGAACTATGAGCAGTTCTTC.

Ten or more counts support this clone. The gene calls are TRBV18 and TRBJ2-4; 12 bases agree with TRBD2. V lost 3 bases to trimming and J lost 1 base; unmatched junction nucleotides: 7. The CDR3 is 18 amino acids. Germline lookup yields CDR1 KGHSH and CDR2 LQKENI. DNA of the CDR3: TGTGCCAGCTCACCGACTAGCGGGAGATCCGGGGCCAAAAACATTCAGTACTTC. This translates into CASSPTSGRSGAKNIQYF.

The CDR3 sequence: CASTMTGEVSNQPQHF. The CDR3 nucleotides read TGTGCCAGCACCATGACAGGGGAGGTAAGCAATCAGCCCCAGCATTTT. The V and J genes are TRBV28 and TRBJ1-5; TRBD1 agrees at 8 bases. Germline V gives CDR1 MDHEN, CDR2 SYDVKM. This CDR3 is built from 16 residues. The J segment lost 1 base and the V segment lost 7 bases, leaving 9 bases of the junction unmatched.

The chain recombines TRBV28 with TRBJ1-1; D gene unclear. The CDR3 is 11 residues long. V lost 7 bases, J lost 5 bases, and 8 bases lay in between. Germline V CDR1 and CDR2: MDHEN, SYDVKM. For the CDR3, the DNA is TGTGCCAGCATCCGGTATACTGAAGCTTTCTTT. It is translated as CASIRYTEAFF.

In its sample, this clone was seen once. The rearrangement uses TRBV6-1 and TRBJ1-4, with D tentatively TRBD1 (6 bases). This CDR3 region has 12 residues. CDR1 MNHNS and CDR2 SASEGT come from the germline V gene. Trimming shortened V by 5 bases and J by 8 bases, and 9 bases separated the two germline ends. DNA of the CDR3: TGTGCCAGCAGTACAGGGTGGGAAAAACTGTTTTTT. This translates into CASSTGWEKLFF.